This T cell receptor beta chain was captured in a study of blood T cell repertoires in COVID-19. At the level of the study: Acute and convalescent COVID-19 samples came from the United States, Italy and Spain.

In the authors' workflow: Cell counts per sample came from amplifying reference gene primers. This table comes from immunoSEQ multiplex PCR, and its TCRdb copy is limited to in-frame clones, with some not included. Clone size and the V and J calls come from that table; the DNA yielded D and trimming. The table includes hundreds of thousands of clones, approximately 90% detected once. While infection was still active, Seattle patients were enrolled and then followed longitudinally. The V end lost 7 bases, the J end lost 5 bases, and 20 bases lay between the germline ends. Germline values: CDR1 MNHEY, CDR2 SVGAGI. The CDR3 runs to 15 residues.

This sequence was found in a woman aged 50 to 65 with COVID-19, enrolled during active disease. The chain combines TRBV6-5 with TRBJ1-1; no firm D call. What was sequenced was peripheral blood. CDR3 nucleotides: TGTGCCAGCACTACAACCCCAGGAAGTGGGACTGAAGCTTTCTTT. It codes for CASTTTPGSGTEAFF.